Presented here are 30 T cell receptor beta chains from one specimen sequenced in a study of beta chain features in type 1 diabetes listed by TCRdb under 2018. The method behind the library was the immunoSEQ multiplex PCR assay. The entire isolated RNA was reverse transcribed using the High Capacity cDNA Reverse Transcription Kit, and thus expressed TCRB transcripts were sequenced. TCRdb mirrors the immuneACCESS table, restricted to in-frame sequences. Some clones are absent from its copies; in checked studies, under half trace to an unresolved V gene, and the reason for the others is unknown. For this sample the table gives 110,000 or so clones, of which 30% to 40% were detected only once. Of the sample, roughly 0.07% falls within the top ten clones. Sequencing used stem cell memory CD4+ T cells from blood. Read against the paper, the sample's cell subset or site label means: stem cell-like memory CD4+ T cells. These receptors originate from a woman under 30 in good health.

This clone appeared once. This chain connects TRBV5-1 to TRBJ1-2; D not resolved. V gave up 4 bases and J gave up 5 bases, with 9 bases separating them. The CDR3 is made up of 12 amino acids. Germline assignment: CDR1 SGHRS and CDR2 YFSETQ. CDR3 loop: CASSPEGYGYTF. The DNA of the CDR3 is TGCGCCAGCAGCCCCGAGGGATATGGCTACACCTTC.

There are a few counts of this clone. The genes are TRBV6-5 and TRBJ2-7; D may be TRBD2 (6 bases). This CDR3 is built from 14 residues. Looked up from germline, CDR1 is MNHEY and CDR2 is SVGAGI. V was cut by 6 bases and J by 7 bases, with 19 bases left in between. CDR3 in amino acids: CASRKNLGRTEQYF. The CDR3 region has the DNA TGTGCCAGCAGAAAGAACTTAGGGAGGACGGAGCAGTACTTC.

This clone was seen a handful of times. The CDR3 region is CASSSQGARQPQHF. As DNA, the CDR3 is TGTGCCAGCAGTTCACAGGGGGCACGGCAGCCCCAGCATTTT. The chain carries TRBV2 and TRBJ1-5; 9 bases line up with TRBD1. Per germline, CDR1 SNHLY and CDR2 FYNNEI. The junction had 6 bases not matched to a gene; V was cut back by 5 bases and J by 7 bases. The CDR3 has 14 amino acids. The full variable domain, with the rest looked up from reference TRBV2 and TRBJ1-5, is EPEVTQTPSHQVTQMGQEVILRCVPISNHLYFYWYRQILGQKVEFLVSFYNNEISEKSEIFDDQFSVERPDGSNFTLKIRSTKLEDSAMYFCASSSQGARQPQHFGDGTRLSIL.

The gene calls are TRBV19 and TRBJ1-1; possible D gene TRBD1, 5 bases. This CDR3 spans 14 amino acids. The V end was cut by 3 bases, the J end by 1 base, with 9 bases between. Germline CDR1 reads LNHDA; CDR2 reads SQIVND (reference sequence). The CDR3 protein is CASSMGGWNTEAFF. CDR3 in DNA: TGTGCCAGTAGTATGGGGGGGTGGAACACTGAAGCTTTCTTT.

This chain joins TRBV7-2 and TRBJ2-7, with D maybe TRBD2 (5 bases). V gave up 1 base and J gave up 2 bases, with 18 bases separating them. The CDR3 sequence is 17 residues long. Germline V gene sequence: CDR1 SGHTA, CDR2 FQGNSA. The DNA for the CDR3 is TGTGCCAGCAGCTTAGTCCGGGCTAGCTACGTAACCTACGAGCAGTACTTC. Translating gives CASSLVRASYVTYEQYF.

J is TRBJ2-7 and V is TRBV5-1, with TRBD2 matching over 8 bases. Trimming at V came to 4 bases and at J to 4 bases, leaving 13 bases not matched to a gene. Germline values: CDR1 SGHRS, CDR2 YFSETQ. This CDR3 contains 16 residues. In nucleotides, the CDR3 is TGCGCCAGCAGCACCTTAGGGGCTAGCGGGCATTACGAGCAGTACTTC. It translates to CASSTLGASGHYEQYF.

The gene calls are TRBV7-6 and TRBJ2-1, with D possibly matching TRBD2 (6 bases). Trimming removed 0 bases at V and 5 bases at J, with 11 bases between. Germline assignment: CDR1 SGHVS and CDR2 FNYEAQ. The CDR3 contains 15 residues. The CDR3 region is CASSLAGGPDNEQFF. The CDR3 DNA reads as TGTGCCAGCAGCTTAGCGGGAGGTCCCGACAATGAGCAGTTCTTC.

This clone was counted a few times. The chain has TRBV28 and TRBJ1-2; D is unclear. The CDR3 has 13 residues. The germline gives CDR1 MDHEN, CDR2 SYDVKM. Trimming took 6 bases from V and 3 from J, leaving 11 bases between them. As DNA, the CDR3 is TGTGCCAGCAGGATGAGAGGGTACTATGGCTACACCTTC. Protein sequence: CASRMRGYYGYTF.

The genes are TRBV7-9 and TRBJ1-4; 7 bases agree with TRBD1. After removal of 4 bases from V and 3 bases from J, the junction contained 2 bases not matched to a gene. CDR1 is SEHNR, CDR2 FQNEAQ, per germline (reference sequence). There are 14 residues in the CDR3. In nucleotides, the CDR3 is TGTGCCAGCAGCTCGGGACAGCCTAATGAAAAACTGTTTTTT. Its protein is CASSSGQPNEKLFF.

This clone was observed a handful of times. This chain uses TRBV30 with TRBJ1-4; weak D call: TRBD1 (5 bases). V was cut by 1 base and J by 5 bases, with 14 bases left in between. This CDR3 comprises 15 residues. Per germline, CDR1 GTSNPN and CDR2 SVGIG (reference sequence). The CDR3 DNA reads TGTGCCTGGAGTGGGGGCAGCCGAGAAAATGAAAAACTGTTTTTT. This gives the protein CAWSGGSRENEKLFF.

The rearrangement uses TRBV2 and TRBJ2-5; 10 nucleotides match TRBD2. CDR1 and CDR2 (germline): SNHLY, FYNNEI. After removal of 6 bases from V and 2 bases from J, the junction contained 3 bases not matched to a gene. The CDR3 covers 14 residues. The DNA for the CDR3 is TGTGCCAGCAGATCAGCGGGAGGGCAAGAGACCCAGTACTTC. This codes for CASRSAGGQETQYF.

The V and J genes are TRBV29-1 and TRBJ2-1; 7 positions agree with TRBD2. The germline V gene encodes CDR1 SQVTM and CDR2 ANQGSEA. The V and J ends lost 6 bases and 3 bases, in that order; junction bases with no gene match: 17. The CDR3 covers 17 residues. CDR3 in amino acids: CSVLTSSRSSSYNEQFF. The DNA for the CDR3 is TGCAGCGTCCTGACTAGCTCGAGGAGTAGTAGCTACAATGAGCAGTTCTTC.

There are a few counts of this clone. The V gene is TRBV18, the J gene TRBJ2-4; D might be TRBD2 (6 bases). The CDR3 length is 15 residues. With 3 bases removed from V and 9 bases from J, the gap between germline ends came to 18 bases. Per the germline V gene, CDR1 is KGHSH and CDR2 is LQKENI. The CDR3 sequence: CASSPSAGRVGIQYF. The CDR3 bases are TGTGCCAGCTCACCCTCGGCCGGGAGAGTTGGCATTCAGTACTTC.

The table lists this clone with a count of one. This chain joins TRBV29-1 and TRBJ1-5; 8 nucleotides agree with TRBD1. CDR3 length: 15 amino acids. V lost 4 bases to trimming and J lost 6 bases; unmatched junction nucleotides: 11. CDR1 and CDR2 from the germline V gene are SQVTM and ANQGSEA. The CDR3 loop reads CSVAFSGGEVQPQHF. The CDR3 region has the DNA TGCAGCGTTGCTTTCTCAGGGGGCGAGGTTCAGCCCCAGCATTTT.

This clone was picked up a small number of times. The chain joins TRBV5-1 to TRBJ2-1; D ambiguous. The V gene's germline CDR1 is SGHRS and CDR2 YFSETQ. The V gene lost 2 bases and the J gene lost 9 bases, with 9 bases spanning the gap. The CDR3 runs to 12 residues. CDR3 residues: CASSFWSGEQFF. The CDR3 nucleotides read TGCGCCAGCAGCTTTTGGTCCGGTGAGCAGTTCTTC.

The chain uses TRBV4-2 and TRBJ2-7; a weak D match, TRBD2 (6 bases). The CDR3 consists of 15 residues. V lost 7 bases to trimming and J lost 4 bases, with 20 bases between them. Germline loops: CDR1 LGHNA, CDR2 YNFKEQ. CDR3: CASTLTLARTYEQYF. CDR3 sequence (DNA): TGTGCCAGCACCTTAACCCTAGCGAGGACATACGAGCAGTACTTC.

The rearrangement uses TRBV19 and TRBJ1-5, with D maybe TRBD1 (5 bases). V was trimmed by 5 bases and J by 3 bases, leaving 8 bases between them. This CDR3 spans 13 amino acids. Germline V gene data show CDR1 as LNHDA and CDR2 as SQIVND (reference sequence). Here the CDR3 reads CASSWGDNQPQHF. CDR3 nucleotides: TGTGCCAGTAGTTGGGGGGACAATCAGCCCCAGCATTTT.

CDR3 sequence: CASSPPYSSTDTQYF. In DNA, the CDR3 is TGCGCCAGCAGCCCCCCTTACTCTAGCACAGATACGCAGTATTTT. The chain has TRBV5-1 and TRBJ2-3; no clear D. V was shortened by 4 bases and J by 0 bases, with 12 bases between the two germline ends. This CDR3 spans 15 amino acids. Germline V gene sequence: CDR1 SGHRS, CDR2 YFSETQ. The whole variable domain, filled in from reference TRBV5-1 and TRBJ2-3, reads KAGVTQTPRYLIKTRGQQVTLSCSPISGHRSVSWYQQTPGQGLQFLFEYFSETQRNKGNFPGRFSGRQFSNSRSEMNVSTLELGDSALYLCASSPPYSSTDTQYFGPGTRLTVL.

This clone was recorded a few times. Other DNA sequences of this sample code for an identical CDR3. This chain joins TRBV9 and TRBJ2-3; possibly TRBD1 for D (5 bases). The germline gives CDR1 SGDLS, CDR2 YYNGEE. The CDR3 contains 15 residues. The V gene lost 0 bases and the J gene lost 1 base, with 9 bases spanning the gap. The CDR3 here is CASSVGGAGTDTQYF. CDR3 coding DNA: TGTGCCAGCAGCGTAGGTGGGGCCGGCACAGATACGCAGTATTTT.

A few counts support this clone. The genes are TRBV28 and TRBJ2-3, with D perhaps TRBD2 (7 bases). In germline, CDR1 is MDHEN, CDR2 SYDVKM. Trimming pared 4 bases from V and 0 bases from J, leaving 14 bases between. The CDR3 totals 16 residues. CDR3 protein: CASSSYGGLSTDTQYF. The CDR3 bases are TGTGCCAGCAGTTCTTACGGGGGGCTGAGCACAGATACGCAGTATTTT.

This clone was recorded a few times. The chain links TRBV29-1 to TRBJ2-6; D call uncertain. The V gene's germline CDR1 is SQVTM and CDR2 ANQGSEA. CDR3 size: 15 residues. The V end was cut by 1 base, the J end by 2 bases, with 9 bases between. CDR3 sequence (DNA): TGCAGCGTTGAAGCTACTCGAGCTGGGGCCAACGTCCTGACTTTC. Encoded protein: CSVEATRAGANVLTF.

The chain employs TRBV7-2 and TRBJ2-3; D may be TRBD2 (7 bases). CDR1 is SGHTA, CDR2 FQGNSA, per germline. Trimming stripped 3 bases from V and 3 bases from J, with 16 bases between. The CDR3 has 16 amino acids. The CDR3 protein is CASSFSGGPGTDTQYF. For the CDR3, the DNA is TGTGCCAGCAGCTTTTCCGGGGGGCCGGGGACAGATACGCAGTATTTT.

The chain carries TRBV7-6 and TRBJ2-3; a weak D match, TRBD2 (5 bases). Trimming left V 4 bases short and J 0 bases short, with 14 bases between. This CDR3 has 16 amino acids. Germline CDR1 reads SGHVS; CDR2 reads FNYEAQ. The CDR3 loop is CASSSVLRTSTDTQYF. CDR3 coding DNA: TGTGCCAGCAGCTCCGTCCTAAGGACTAGCACAGATACGCAGTATTTT.

This clone has a handful of counts. V and J are TRBV7-2 and TRBJ2-7; D is undetermined. The V gene's germline CDR1 is SGHTA and CDR2 FQGNSA. V dropped 1 base and J dropped 0 bases, with 16 bases sitting between them. CDR3 size: 17 residues. The chain's CDR3 is CASSLVLLATSSYEQYF. The CDR3 bases are TGTGCCAGCAGCTTAGTATTGTTGGCGACAAGCTCCTACGAGCAGTACTTC.

This clone showed up just a few times. The chain uses TRBV2 and TRBJ2-1; TRBD1 matches at 7 bases. J lost 4 bases, V lost 8 bases, and 5 bases had no gene match. The CDR3 is made up of 13 amino acids. Germline loops: CDR1 SNHLY, CDR2 FYNNEI. CDR3 DNA: TGTGCCAGCGCCGGGACAGATTACAATGAGCAGTTCTTC. Its translation: CASAGTDYNEQFF.

This clone was counted a few times. The rearrangement joins TRBV7-8 to TRBJ2-3, with 7 bases that match TRBD1. The CDR3 totals 15 residues. Germline-derived CDR1 and CDR2 are SGHVS and FQNEAQ. The J segment lost 2 bases and the V segment lost 5 bases, leaving 7 bases of the junction unmatched. CDR3 nucleotides: TGTGCCAGCAGCAACCGGGACAGATACACAGATACGCAGTATTTT. Its protein is CASSNRDRYTDTQYF.

The chain joins TRBV9 to TRBJ2-1; maybe TRBD2 (6 bases). V shed 4 bases and J shed 4 bases, with 21 bases lying between them. The CDR3 is made up of 17 amino acids. Germline CDR1 and CDR2: SGDLS and YYNGEE. CDR3 loop: CASSPPPGRGTYNEQFF. DNA of the CDR3: TGTGCCAGCAGCCCCCCCCCGGGGCGGGGAACATACAATGAGCAGTTCTTC.

In its sample, this clone was seen a few times. The chain joins TRBV12-5 to TRBJ2-3, with D perhaps TRBD2 (6 bases). In germline, CDR1 is LGHNT, CDR2 FRNRAP. There are 14 residues in the CDR3. The V gene lost 3 bases and the J gene lost 4 bases, with 11 bases spanning the gap. The CDR3 is CASGFRGGSDTQYF. CDR3 in DNA: TGTGCTAGTGGTTTTCGAGGAGGGTCAGATACGCAGTATTTT.

Only a few counts were recorded for this clone. The rearrangement uses TRBV7-3 and TRBJ2-1; 14 bases align to TRBD2. The germline V gene has CDR1 SGHTA and CDR2 FQGTGA. This CDR3 contains 17 residues. V lost 6 bases to trimming and J lost 6 bases; unmatched junction nucleotides: 10. The CDR3: CASRPPGLAGVSNEQFF. The CDR3 nucleotides read TGTGCCAGCAGACCTCCGGGACTAGCGGGAGTAAGCAATGAGCAGTTCTTC.

This clone has only a few counts. The chain joins TRBV2 to TRBJ2-2, with D possibly being TRBD2 (5 bases). V lost 3 bases to trimming and J lost 6 bases, with 11 bases between them. CDR1 and CDR2 from the germline V gene are SNHLY and FYNNEI. The CDR3 contains 14 residues. CDR3 coding DNA: TGTGCCAGCAGTGAGACGGGAACCGCCGGGGAGCTGTTTTTT. Translating gives CASSETGTAGELFF.